One T cell receptor (beta chain) is described in this entry. The sample originates from a study of PD-1 blockade in classical Hodgkin lymphoma. The time point was: cycle 4 day 1 (C4D1), after more than five weeks of nivolumab. Brentuximab vedotin exposure varied among the patients, all of whom had relapsed after autologous stem cell transplantation. PBMCs, once thawed, yielded CD8+ T cells isolated by magnetic negative selection. The V and J ends lost 4 bases and 4 bases, in that order; junction bases with no gene match: 14. This CDR3 comprises 20 residues. Germline V CDR1 and CDR2: SGHNT, YYREEE (reference sequence). Profiling relied on immunoSEQ multiplex PCR, and the TCRdb table lists in-frame clones only, not all of them. Of fewer than 4,500 clones in the sample, around 72% were seen once.

The sequencing here drew on CD8+ T cells from blood, taken before the fourth cycle of nivolumab. This TCR was sampled from a human donor with classical Hodgkin lymphoma. The chain carries TRBV5-4 and TRBJ2-2; 15 nucleotides align to TRBD2. CDR3 nucleotides: TGTGCCAGCAGCCCGGTGCAAGGACTAGCGGGAGGGATAGGCACCGGGGAGCTGTTTTTT. Encoded protein: CASSPVQGLAGGIGTGELFF.